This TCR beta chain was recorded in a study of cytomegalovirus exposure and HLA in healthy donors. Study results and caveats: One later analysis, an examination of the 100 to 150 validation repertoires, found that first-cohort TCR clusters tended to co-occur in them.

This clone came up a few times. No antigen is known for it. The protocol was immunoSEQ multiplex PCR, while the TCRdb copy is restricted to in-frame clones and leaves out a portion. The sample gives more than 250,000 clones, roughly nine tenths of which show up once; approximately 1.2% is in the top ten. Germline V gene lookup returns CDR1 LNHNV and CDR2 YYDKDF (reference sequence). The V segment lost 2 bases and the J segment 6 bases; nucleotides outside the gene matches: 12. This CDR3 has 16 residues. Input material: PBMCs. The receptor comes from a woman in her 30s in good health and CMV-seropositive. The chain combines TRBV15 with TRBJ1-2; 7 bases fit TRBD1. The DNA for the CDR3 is TGTGCCACCAGCAGACATACGATGGGGGACAGCAATGGCTACACCTTC. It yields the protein CATSRHTMGDSNGYTF.